One sample yielded the 11 T cell receptor beta chains listed below, sequenced in a study of OX40 agonist ivuxolimab in advanced cancers. Method: immunoSEQ multiplex PCR; TCRdb's copy keeps in-frame clones and lacks some. Of about 120,000 clones in the sample, 85% to 90% were seen once. The source was CD4+ or CD8+ T cells sorted from blood, collected in a trial of the OX40 agonist ivuxolimab. These receptors were obtained from an adult with an advanced solid tumor such as melanoma, head and neck, liver or kidney cancer.

In this sample, this clone turned up once. The CDR3 here is CASTPEVPEAFF. The CDR3, as DNA: TGTGCCAGCACCCCGGAGGTACCTGAAGCTTTCTTT. This chain joins TRBV6-6 and TRBJ1-1; D not resolved. CDR3 length: 12 amino acids. V was shortened by 7 bases and J by 6 bases, with 12 bases between the two germline ends. Germline assignment: CDR1 MNHNY and CDR2 SVGAGI (reference sequence).

The chain has TRBV5-6 and TRBJ2-2; 11 nucleotides line up with TRBD2. Germline trimming cut 3 bases from V and 5 bases from J; bases unmatched to any gene: 6. This CDR3 is 16 amino acids long. Germline V CDR1 and CDR2: SGHDT, YYEEEE. CDR3 sequence reads: CASSSLTSGGTGELFF. The CDR3 DNA follows: TGTGCCAGCAGCTCCTTAACTAGCGGGGGAACCGGGGAGCTGTTTTTT.

This clone was seen once. The chain combines TRBV19 with TRBJ2-3; D ambiguous. Germline V gene sequence: CDR1 LNHDA, CDR2 SQIVND (reference sequence). Trimming pared 5 bases from V and 0 bases from J, leaving 9 bases between. This CDR3 has 14 amino acids. The CDR3 DNA reads as TGTGCCAGTAGTCCAGGACCTAGCACAGATACGCAGTATTTT. Protein: CASSPGPSTDTQYF.

The chain is built from TRBV19 and TRBJ1-4; TRBD1 matches 7 bases. The CDR3 covers 15 residues. With 2 bases clipped from V and 8 bases from J, the junction kept 8 bases outside the gene matches. Germline CDR1 is LNHDA and CDR2 is SQIVND (reference sequence). In DNA form, the CDR3 reads TGTGCCAGTAGTATACAACAGGGGAGGAACGAAAAACTGTTTTTT. Its translation is CASSIQQGRNEKLFF.

The chain is built from TRBV28 and TRBJ1-2, with D possibly matching TRBD1 (6 bases). CDR3 size: 16 residues. Trimming pared 2 bases from V and 2 bases from J, leaving 15 bases between. Germline V gene lookup returns CDR1 MDHEN and CDR2 SYDVKM. DNA for the CDR3: TGTGCCAGCAGTTTACCCCAGGGGTATAGAAACTATGGCTACACCTTC. Translation gives CASSLPQGYRNYGYTF.

This rearrangement joins TRBV7-9 to TRBJ1-2; no reliable D call. V was trimmed by 4 bases and J by 4 bases, leaving 4 bases between them. The germline V gene encodes CDR1 SEHNR and CDR2 FQNEAQ (reference sequence). CDR3 length equals 11 residues. CDR3 nucleotides: TGTGCCAGCAGCTCCCTCTATGGCTACACCTTC. Protein: CASSSLYGYTF. The whole variable domain, remainder taken from reference TRBV7-9 and TRBJ1-2, is DTGVSQNPRHKITKRGQNVTFRCDPISEHNRLYWYRQTLGQGPEFLTYFQNEAQLEKSRLLSDRFSAERPKGSFSTLEIQRTEQGDSAMYLCASSSLYGYTFGSGTRLTVV.

This clone was observed once. V and J are TRBV21-1 and TRBJ1-2. TRBV21-1 is noted as a pseudogene. The CDR3 sequence is 17 residues long. CDR3 bases: TGTGCCAGCAGCAAAGGGGTATTACATCCGGCTAACTATGGCTACACCTTC. Amino acids: CASSKGVLHPANYGYTF.

A single count supports this clone. This chain connects TRBV28 to TRBJ1-4; D may be TRBD1 (5 bases). V shed 8 bases and J shed 6 bases, with 10 bases lying between them. This CDR3 comprises 12 residues. Per the germline V gene, CDR1 is MDHEN and CDR2 is SYDVKM. CDR3 nucleotide sequence: TGTGCCAGCGCCGGGGGGGATGAAAAACTGTTTTTT. Its protein is CASAGGDEKLFF.

This clone was seen a single time. This chain joins TRBV5-6 and TRBJ2-3, with D unclear. From germline, CDR1 is SGHDT and CDR2 YYEEEE. V lost 0 bases to trimming and J lost 0 bases, with 2 bases between them. This CDR3 comprises 13 residues. CDR3 loop: CASSLESTDTQYF. In DNA, the CDR3 is TGTGCCAGCAGCTTGGAAAGCACAGATACGCAGTATTTT.

The rearrangement uses TRBV7-9 and TRBJ1-6, with D uncertain. The germline V and J ends were trimmed by 0 bases and 5 bases, with 17 bases remaining between them. The germline V gene encodes CDR1 SEHNR and CDR2 FQNEAQ (reference sequence). The CDR3 is made up of 18 amino acids. This CDR3 reads CASSLAVLGYNDNSPLHF. As DNA, the CDR3 is TGTGCCAGCAGCTTAGCGGTTCTAGGGTATAATGATAATTCACCCCTCCACTTT.

This clone was observed a handful of times. The CDR3 spells CASSADSGGAFNEQFF. The CDR3 DNA sequence: TGCGCCAGCAGCGCAGATAGCGGGGGGGCCTTTAATGAGCAGTTCTTC. The chain joins TRBV5-1 to TRBJ2-1; TRBD2 agrees at 11 bases. Germline assignment: CDR1 SGHRS and CDR2 YFSETQ. The CDR3 has 16 amino acids. Trimming removed 4 bases from V and 7 bases from J; junction bases left unmatched: 10.